This TCR beta chain originates from a study of cytomegalovirus exposure and HLA in healthy donors. Across the study: Some 180 million T cells yielded 117 million unique TCR beta sequences in earlier analysis.

The PCR employed 60 Vbeta primers together with 13 Jbeta primers. The repertoire was sequenced with immunoSEQ multiplex PCR; TCRdb's copy has only in-frame clones and lacks some. The sample records roughly 130,000 clones, about 74% being singletons. The V and J ends lost 7 bases and 6 bases, in that order; junction bases with no gene match: 14. The CDR3 spans 14 residues. Germline assignment: CDR1 SQVTM and CDR2 ANQGSEA. Sequencing was carried out using PBMCs. V and J are TRBV29-1 and TRBJ2-7; TRBD1 matches at 8 bases. This receptor was identified in a young man in good health and CMV-seropositive. The CDR3 protein is CSGGQGTGIGEQYF. CDR3 sequence (DNA): TGCAGCGGTGGGCAAGGGACAGGTATCGGCGAGCAGTACTTC.